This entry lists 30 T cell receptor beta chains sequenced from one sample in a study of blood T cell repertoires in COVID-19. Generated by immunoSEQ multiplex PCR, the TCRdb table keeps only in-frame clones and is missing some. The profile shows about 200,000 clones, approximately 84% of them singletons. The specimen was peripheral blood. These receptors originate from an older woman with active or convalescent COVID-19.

CDR3 coding DNA: TGTGCCAGCATCCGGGACACCGCGGGGGATGGCTACACCTTC. Protein product: CASIRDTAGDGYTF. The chain uses TRBV2 and TRBJ1-2, with a tentative D call TRBD1 (6 bases). The ends were cut back, 7 bases at V and 6 bases at J, with 18 bases in the middle. The CDR3 contains 14 residues. The V gene's germline CDR1 is SNHLY and CDR2 FYNNEI.

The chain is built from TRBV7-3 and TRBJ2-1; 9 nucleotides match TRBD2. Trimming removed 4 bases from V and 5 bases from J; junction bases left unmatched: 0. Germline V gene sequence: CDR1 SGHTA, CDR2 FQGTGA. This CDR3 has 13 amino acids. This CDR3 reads CASSSSGDNEQFF. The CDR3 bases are TGTGCCAGCAGCTCTAGCGGGGACAATGAGCAGTTCTTC.

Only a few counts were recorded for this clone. The CDR3 sequence: CASSNGHLNTEAFF. DNA for the CDR3: TGTGCCAGCAGCAATGGACACTTGAACACTGAAGCTTTCTTT. The gene calls are TRBV6-6 and TRBJ1-1, with TRBD1 as a possible D gene (5 bases). This CDR3 comprises 14 residues. The V gene's germline CDR1 is MNHNY and CDR2 SVGAGI (reference sequence). V shed 6 bases and J shed 0 bases, with 11 bases lying between them.

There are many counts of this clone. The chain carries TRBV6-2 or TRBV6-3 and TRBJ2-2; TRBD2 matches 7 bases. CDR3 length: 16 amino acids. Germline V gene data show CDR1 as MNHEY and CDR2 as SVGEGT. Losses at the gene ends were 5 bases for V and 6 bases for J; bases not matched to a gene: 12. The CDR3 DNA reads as TGTGCCAGCAGTCTGGCAGGCGGGAGAGGACCCGGGGAGCTGTTTTTT. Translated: CASSLAGGRGPGELFF.

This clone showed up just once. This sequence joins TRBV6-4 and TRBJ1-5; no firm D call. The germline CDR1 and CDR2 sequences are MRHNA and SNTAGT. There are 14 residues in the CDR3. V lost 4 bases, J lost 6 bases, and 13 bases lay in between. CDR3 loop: CASSARPGGQPQHF. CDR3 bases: TGTGCCAGCAGTGCCCGACCCGGAGGTCAGCCCCAGCATTTT.

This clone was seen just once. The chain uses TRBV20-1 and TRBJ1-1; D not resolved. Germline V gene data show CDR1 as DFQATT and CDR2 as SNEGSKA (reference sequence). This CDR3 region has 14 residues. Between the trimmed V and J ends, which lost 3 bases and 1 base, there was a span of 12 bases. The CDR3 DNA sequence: TGCAGTGCTAGTTTTACCTGGCAGAACACTGAAGCTTTCTTT. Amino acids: CSASFTWQNTEAFF.

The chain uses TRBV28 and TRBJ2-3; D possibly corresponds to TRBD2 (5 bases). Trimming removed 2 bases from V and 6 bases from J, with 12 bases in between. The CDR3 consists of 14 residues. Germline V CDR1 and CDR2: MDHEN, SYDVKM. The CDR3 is CASSLGGRGDTQYF. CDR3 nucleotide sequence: TGTGCCAGCAGTTTAGGTGGGAGAGGGGATACGCAGTATTTT.

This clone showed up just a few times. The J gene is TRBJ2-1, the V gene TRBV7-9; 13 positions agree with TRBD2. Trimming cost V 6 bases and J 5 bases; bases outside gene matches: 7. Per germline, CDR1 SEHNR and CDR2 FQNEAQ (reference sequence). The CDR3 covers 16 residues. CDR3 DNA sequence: TGTGCCAGCAGACGAACCGGGACTAGCGGGAACAATGAGCAGTTCTTC. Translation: CASRRTGTSGNNEQFF.

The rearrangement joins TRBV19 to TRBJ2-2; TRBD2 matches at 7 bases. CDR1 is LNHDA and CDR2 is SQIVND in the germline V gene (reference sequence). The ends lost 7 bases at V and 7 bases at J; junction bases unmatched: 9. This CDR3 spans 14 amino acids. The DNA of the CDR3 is TGTGCCAGTATGGGCCAACTAGCGAACGGGGAGCTGTTTTTT. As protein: CASMGQLANGELFF.

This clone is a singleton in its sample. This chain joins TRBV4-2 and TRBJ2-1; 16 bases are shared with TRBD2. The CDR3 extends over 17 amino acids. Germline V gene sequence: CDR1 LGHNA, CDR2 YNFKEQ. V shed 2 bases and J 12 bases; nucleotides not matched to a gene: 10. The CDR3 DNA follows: TGTGCCAGCAGCCAACTTGGGACTAGCGGGAGGGCCGAGGGGCAGTTCTTC. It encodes CASSQLGTSGRAEGQFF.

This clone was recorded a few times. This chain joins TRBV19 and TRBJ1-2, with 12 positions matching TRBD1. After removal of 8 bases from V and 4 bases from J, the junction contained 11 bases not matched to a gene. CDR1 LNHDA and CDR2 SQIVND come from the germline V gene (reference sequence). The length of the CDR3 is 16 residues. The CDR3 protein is CASGPGTGGAGYGYTF. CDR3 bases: TGTGCCAGTGGACCCGGGACAGGGGGCGCCGGCTATGGCTACACCTTC. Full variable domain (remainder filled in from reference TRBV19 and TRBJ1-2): DGGITQSPKYLFRKEGQNVTLSCEQNLNHDAMYWYRQDPGQGLRLIYYSQIVNDFQKGDIAEGYSVSREKKESFPLTVTSAQKNPTAFYLCASGPGTGGAGYGYTFGSGTRLTVV.

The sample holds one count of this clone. DNA of the CDR3: TGTGCCAGCAGCCCTGACAGGGACACCGGGGAGCTGTTTTTT. This translates into CASSPDRDTGELFF. This chain uses TRBV7-9 with TRBJ2-2; TRBD1 matches 7 bases. V was pared by 5 bases and J by 3 bases, with 3 bases of the junction left unmatched. The germline V gene has CDR1 SEHNR and CDR2 FQNEAQ (reference sequence). The CDR3 spans 14 residues.

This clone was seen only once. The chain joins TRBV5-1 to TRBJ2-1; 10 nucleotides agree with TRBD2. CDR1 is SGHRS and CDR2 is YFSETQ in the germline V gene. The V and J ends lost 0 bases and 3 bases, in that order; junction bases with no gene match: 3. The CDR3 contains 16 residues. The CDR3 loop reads CASSLGGTSVYNEQFF. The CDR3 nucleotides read TGCGCCAGCAGCTTGGGAGGGACTAGCGTCTACAATGAGCAGTTCTTC.

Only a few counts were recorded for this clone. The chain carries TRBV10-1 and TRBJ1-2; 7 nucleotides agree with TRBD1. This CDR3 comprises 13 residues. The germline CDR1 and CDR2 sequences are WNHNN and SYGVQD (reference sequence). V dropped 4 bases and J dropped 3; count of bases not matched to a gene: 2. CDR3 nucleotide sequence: TGCGCCAGCAGTGTGGACAGGTACTATGGCTACACCTTC. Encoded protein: CASSVDRYYGYTF.

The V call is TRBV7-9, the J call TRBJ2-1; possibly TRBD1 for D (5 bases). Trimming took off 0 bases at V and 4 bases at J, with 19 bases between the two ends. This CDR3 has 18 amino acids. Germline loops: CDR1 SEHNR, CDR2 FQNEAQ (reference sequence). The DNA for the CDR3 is TGTGCCAGCAGCTTAGCGGGTTTCAGGGATCGAATATACAATGAGCAGTTCTTC. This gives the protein CASSLAGFRDRIYNEQFF.

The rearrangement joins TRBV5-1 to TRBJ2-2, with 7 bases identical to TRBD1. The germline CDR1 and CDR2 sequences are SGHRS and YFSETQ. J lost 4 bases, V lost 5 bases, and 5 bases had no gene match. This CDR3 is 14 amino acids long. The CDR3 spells CASSLQGPTGELFF. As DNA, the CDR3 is TGCGCCAGCAGTCTACAGGGGCCCACCGGGGAGCTGTTTTTT.

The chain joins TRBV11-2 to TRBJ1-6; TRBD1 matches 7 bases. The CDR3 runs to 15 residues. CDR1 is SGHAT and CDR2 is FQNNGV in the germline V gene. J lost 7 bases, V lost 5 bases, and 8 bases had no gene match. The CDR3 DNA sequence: TGTGCCAGCAGCCCACAGGGGCTGCGGAATTCACCCCTCCACTTT. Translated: CASSPQGLRNSPLHF.

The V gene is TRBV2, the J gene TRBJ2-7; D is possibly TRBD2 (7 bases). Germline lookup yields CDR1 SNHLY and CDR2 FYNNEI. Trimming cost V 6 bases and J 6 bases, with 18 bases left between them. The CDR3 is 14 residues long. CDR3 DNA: TGTGCCAGCAGGGGGGGGCAGGGGAGAAGCGAGCAGTACTTC. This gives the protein CASRGGQGRSEQYF. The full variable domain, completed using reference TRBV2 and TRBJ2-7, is EPEVTQTPSHQVTQMGQEVILRCVPISNHLYFYWYRQILGQKVEFLVSFYNNEISEKSEIFDDQFSVERPDGSNFTLKIRSTKLEDSAMYFCASRGGQGRSEQYFGPGTRLTVT.

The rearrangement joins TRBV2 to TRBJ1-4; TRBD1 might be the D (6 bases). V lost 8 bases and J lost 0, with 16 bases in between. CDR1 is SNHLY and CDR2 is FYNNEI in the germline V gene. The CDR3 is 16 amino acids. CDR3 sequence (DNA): TGTGCCAGCCTTAAAAACCGACAGGCAACTAATGAAAAACTGTTTTTT. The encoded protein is CASLKNRQATNEKLFF.

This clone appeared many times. CDR3 nucleotide sequence: TGTGCCAGCAGCCTTAGACAGGGGGCCTACGAGCAGTACTTC. Its translation: CASSLRQGAYEQYF. The rearrangement joins TRBV28 to TRBJ2-7, with 9 bases lining up with TRBD1. This CDR3 has 14 residues. With V trimmed by 6 bases and J by 2 bases, 5 bases remained unmatched. Germline values: CDR1 MDHEN, CDR2 SYDVKM.

In nucleotides, the CDR3 is TGTGCCAGCAGCTCCCGGACAGGGGCAGGGGAGCAGTTCTTC. Translated: CASSSRTGAGEQFF. The J gene is TRBJ2-1, the V gene TRBV7-2; 9 bases fit TRBD1. Germline V lookup: CDR1 SGHTA, CDR2 FQGNSA. Trimming at V came to 4 bases and at J to 10 bases, leaving 8 bases not matched to a gene. The CDR3 runs 14 residues.

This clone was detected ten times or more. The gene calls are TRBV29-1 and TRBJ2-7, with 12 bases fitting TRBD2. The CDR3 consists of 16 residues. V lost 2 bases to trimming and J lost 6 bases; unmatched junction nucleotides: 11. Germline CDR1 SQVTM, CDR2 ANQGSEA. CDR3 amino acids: CSVEYPRGLAGVEQYF. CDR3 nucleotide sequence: TGCAGCGTTGAATACCCCCGGGGACTAGCGGGCGTCGAGCAGTACTTC.

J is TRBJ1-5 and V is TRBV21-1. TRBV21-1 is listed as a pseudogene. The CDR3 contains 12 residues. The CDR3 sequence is CATKGRDQPQHF. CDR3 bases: TGTGCCACCAAGGGGAGGGATCAGCCCCAGCATTTT.

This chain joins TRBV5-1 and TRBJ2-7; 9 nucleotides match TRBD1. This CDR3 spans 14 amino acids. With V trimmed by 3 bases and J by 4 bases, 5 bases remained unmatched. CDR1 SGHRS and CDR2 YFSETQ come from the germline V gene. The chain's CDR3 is CASSSGQGLYEQYF. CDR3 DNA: TGCGCCAGCAGCTCCGGACAGGGGTTATACGAGCAGTACTTC.

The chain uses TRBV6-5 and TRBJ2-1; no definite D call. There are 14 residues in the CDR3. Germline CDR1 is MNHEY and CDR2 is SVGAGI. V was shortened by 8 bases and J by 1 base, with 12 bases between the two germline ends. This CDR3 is CASYRSASYNEQFF. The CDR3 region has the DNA TGTGCCAGCTACCGTAGTGCATCCTACAATGAGCAGTTCTTC.

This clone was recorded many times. CDR3 sequence (DNA): TGTGCCAGTAGTTTTGGACTAGCGGGAAACGAGCAGTACTTC. Protein sequence: CASSFGLAGNEQYF. The J gene is TRBJ2-7, the V gene TRBV19, with 12 bases aligning to TRBD2. After removal of 5 bases from V and 5 bases from J, the junction contained 4 bases not matched to a gene. In germline, CDR1 is LNHDA, CDR2 SQIVND (reference sequence). CDR3 size: 14 residues. The entire variable domain, with the rest obtained from reference TRBV19 and TRBJ2-7, is as follows: DGGITQSPKYLFRKEGQNVTLSCEQNLNHDAMYWYRQDPGQGLRLIYYSQIVNDFQKGDIAEGYSVSREKKESFPLTVTSAQKNPTAFYLCASSFGLAGNEQYFGPGTRLTVT.

The CDR3 DNA follows: TGTGCCAGCAGCGTAGACCTGGGGGGGAGGACTGAAGCTTTCTTT. Residues: CASSVDLGGRTEAFF. V and J are TRBV9 and TRBJ1-1, with D possibly matching TRBD1 (5 bases). The CDR3 consists of 15 residues. The V gene's germline CDR1 is SGDLS and CDR2 YYNGEE. V was trimmed by 0 bases and J by 5 bases, leaving 14 bases between them.

The CDR3 nucleotides read TGCGCCAGCAGCTTGACAGGGGCAGAGACCCAGTACTTC. Protein sequence: CASSLTGAETQYF. The V and J genes are TRBV5-1 and TRBJ2-5; 7 nucleotides line up with TRBD1. There are 13 residues in the CDR3. Trimming cost V 1 base and J 4 bases; bases outside gene matches: 1. From germline, CDR1 is SGHRS and CDR2 YFSETQ.

The CDR3 sequence: CASSLSGGYGYTF. The CDR3 bases are TGTGCCAGCAGCTTATCGGGGGGCTATGGCTACACCTTC. This chain links TRBV7-3 with TRBJ1-2, with D tentatively TRBD1 (5 bases). V lost 2 bases, J lost 4 bases, and 8 bases lay in between. This CDR3 region has 13 residues. Looked up from germline, CDR1 is SGHTA and CDR2 is FQGTGA.

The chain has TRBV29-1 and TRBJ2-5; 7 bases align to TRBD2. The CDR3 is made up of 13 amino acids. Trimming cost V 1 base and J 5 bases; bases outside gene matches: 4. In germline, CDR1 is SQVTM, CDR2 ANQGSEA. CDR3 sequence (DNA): TGCAGCGTTGAAGGGGGGAGGGTCGAGACCCAGTACTTC. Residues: CSVEGGRVETQYF.